This T cell receptor (beta chain) was identified in a study of siplizumab effects on memory and regulatory T cells. Background on the study: Mixed lymphocyte reactions were paired, with siplizumab at roughly 0.92 ug/mL or without drug. Study-level results: A major contribution to the alloresponse seemed to be made by naive T cells, which seemed more diverse than memory cells. The drug siplizumab significantly decreased the alloreactive sequences that could be traced to unstimulated CD4+ memory cells. Suppression by proliferating Tregs derived from siplizumab cultures was not verified.

V lost 5 bases, J lost 8 bases, and 21 bases lay in between. The CDR3 totals 16 residues. From germline, CDR1 is MNHNY and CDR2 SVGAGI (reference sequence). The mixed lymphocyte reaction cells were cocultured at 37°C for under 7 days. Assay: immunoSEQ multiplex PCR; the TCRdb copy retains only in-frame clones and omits some. The sample lists 12,000 or so clones, 40% seen once, with 10% in the top ten. This clone was found once. The antigen is undetermined. Sample: CFSE-low (dividing) CD8+ T cells sorted from an allogeneic mixed lymphocyte reaction. This TCR was recovered from a human donor in good health; the cells came from an allogeneic mixed lymphocyte reaction. The chain is built from TRBV6-6 and TRBJ1-4; no firm D call. CDR3 sequence: CASSPYTAYVGEKLFF. Written as DNA, the CDR3 is TGTGCCAGCAGTCCTTATACGGCATACGTCGGAGAAAAACTGTTTTTT.